Listed below are T cell receptor beta chains from one sample, sequenced in a study of Ad26.COV2.S vaccination and SARS-CoV-2 variants. The protocol was immunoSEQ multiplex PCR, while the TCRdb copy is restricted to in-frame clones and leaves out a portion. The sample lists some 450,000 clones, 80% to 95% occurring once. Sequencing used peripheral blood, obtained in a trial of Ad26.COV2.S vaccine versus placebo. Receptors originate from a person aged 18-65 years who received the Ad26.COV2.S COVID-19 vaccine or a placebo. Each CDR3 is given with its conserved first and last residue. The D gene is left open where the match is weak. The size entry is marked missing in some rows and otherwise reads once, few, many or a size class.

d_call: NA; clone_size: NA; j_call: TRBJ2-5; v_call: TRBV19; cdr3_nt: TGTGCCAGTAGTATAACAGTCCAAGAGACCCAGTACTTC; cdr3_aa: CASSITVQETQYF
d_call: NA; clone_size: NA; j_call: TRBJ2-5; v_call: TRBV19; cdr3_nt: TGTGCCAGTAGTATAGAAGGTAGAGTGGGGGAGACCCAGTACTTC; cdr3_aa: CASSIEGRVGETQYF
d_call: NA; clone_size: once; j_call: TRBJ2-2; v_call: TRBV29-1; cdr3_nt: TGCAGTGGTAGACGGGAGAACACCGGGGAGCTGTTTTTT; cdr3_aa: CSGRRENTGELFF
d_call: NA; clone_size: NA; j_call: TRBJ2-1; v_call: TRBV11-3; cdr3_nt: TGTGCCAGCAGCTTAAGCTCCTACAATGAGCAGTTCTTC; cdr3_aa: CASSLSSYNEQFF
d_call: TRBD2; clone_size: few; j_call: TRBJ2-2; v_call: TRBV6-2/TRBV6-3; cdr3_nt: TGTGCCAGCAGTAGGGGACTAGAGTTCCGGGAGCTGTTTTTT; cdr3_aa: CASSRGLEFRELFF
d_call: TRBD2; clone_size: NA; j_call: TRBJ2-1; v_call: TRBV28; cdr3_nt: TGTGCCAGCAACCTTAGCGGGAATGAGCAGTTCTTC; cdr3_aa: CASNLSGNEQFF
d_call: NA; clone_size: NA; j_call: TRBJ2-5; v_call: TRBV28; cdr3_nt: TGTGCCAGCGCAGGAGACTACCAAGAGACCCAGTACTTC; cdr3_aa: CASAGDYQETQYF
d_call: NA; clone_size: few; j_call: TRBJ1-5; v_call: TRBV18; cdr3_nt: TGTGCCAGCTCACCAGAGGAACAGTGGAATCAGCCCCAGCATTTT; cdr3_aa: CASSPEEQWNQPQHF
d_call: TRBD1; clone_size: NA; j_call: TRBJ2-7; v_call: TRBV5-1; cdr3_nt: TGCGCCAGCAAAGAGGGGGCGTCGTTCTACGAGCAGTACTTC; cdr3_aa: CASKEGASFYEQYF
d_call: NA; clone_size: NA; j_call: TRBJ1-3; v_call: TRBV11-2; cdr3_nt: TGTGCCAGCAGCTTTCAGCGAACCTCTGGAAACACCATATATTTT; cdr3_aa: CASSFQRTSGNTIYF
d_call: TRBD1; clone_size: NA; j_call: TRBJ2-7; v_call: TRBV9; cdr3_nt: TGTGCCAGCAGCGTAGCCCCAGACAGGGCCCACGAGCAGTACTTC; cdr3_aa: CASSVAPDRAHEQYF
d_call: NA; clone_size: NA; j_call: TRBJ1-4; v_call: TRBV28; cdr3_nt: TGTGCCAGCAGTCTCGGACACTACAAAGAAAAACTGTTTTTT; cdr3_aa: CASSLGHYKEKLFF
d_call: TRBD1; clone_size: NA; j_call: TRBJ2-5; v_call: TRBV4-3; cdr3_nt: TGCGCCAGCAGCCAAGGTGGTGGGACAGGGGGATTCGAGACCCAGTACTTC; cdr3_aa: CASSQGGGTGGFETQYF
d_call: NA; clone_size: NA; j_call: TRBJ2-5; v_call: TRBV7-3; cdr3_nt: TGTGCCAGCAGCTCCCAGGGGGGGTACCAAGAGACCCAGTACTTC; cdr3_aa: CASSSQGGYQETQYF
d_call: TRBD2; clone_size: NA; j_call: TRBJ2-3; v_call: TRBV6-2/TRBV6-3; cdr3_nt: TGTGCCAGCAGTTACGTAGCGGGAGTACCTGGTACGCAGTATTTT; cdr3_aa: CASSYVAGVPGTQYF
d_call: NA; clone_size: NA; j_call: TRBJ1-5; v_call: TRBV19; cdr3_nt: TGTGCCAGTAGGCCACAGGGAGGGGATCAGCCCCAGCATTTT; cdr3_aa: CASRPQGGDQPQHF
d_call: TRBD1; clone_size: NA; j_call: TRBJ2-7; v_call: TRBV24-1; cdr3_nt: TGTGCCACCAGTGATTTGGGGGACAGGGGCCACGAGCAGTACTTC; cdr3_aa: CATSDLGDRGHEQYF
d_call: TRBD1; clone_size: NA; j_call: TRBJ2-5; v_call: TRBV6-2/TRBV6-3; cdr3_nt: TGTGCCAGCAGCGGACAGGGGGCGGGGCGCGAAGAGACCCAGTACTTC; cdr3_aa: CASSGQGAGREETQYF
d_call: NA; clone_size: NA; j_call: TRBJ1-5; v_call: TRBV18; cdr3_nt: TGTGCCAGCTCACCGGAACCCGTCTATAGCAATCAGCCCCAGCATTTT; cdr3_aa: CASSPEPVYSNQPQHF
d_call: TRBD2; clone_size: NA; j_call: TRBJ2-7; v_call: TRBV5-6; cdr3_nt: TGTGCCAGCAGCTTGTATGGGACTAGCGGGAACTACGAGCAGTACTTC; cdr3_aa: CASSLYGTSGNYEQYF
d_call: NA; clone_size: NA; j_call: TRBJ1-4; v_call: TRBV7-9; cdr3_nt: TGTGCCAGCAGCACAGCGGGGCAGGTAGATGAAAAACTGTTTTTT; cdr3_aa: CASSTAGQVDEKLFF
d_call: NA; clone_size: NA; j_call: TRBJ2-5; v_call: TRBV9; cdr3_nt: TGTGCCAGCAGCGCACAGACGGGGACCCAGTACTTC; cdr3_aa: CASSAQTGTQYF